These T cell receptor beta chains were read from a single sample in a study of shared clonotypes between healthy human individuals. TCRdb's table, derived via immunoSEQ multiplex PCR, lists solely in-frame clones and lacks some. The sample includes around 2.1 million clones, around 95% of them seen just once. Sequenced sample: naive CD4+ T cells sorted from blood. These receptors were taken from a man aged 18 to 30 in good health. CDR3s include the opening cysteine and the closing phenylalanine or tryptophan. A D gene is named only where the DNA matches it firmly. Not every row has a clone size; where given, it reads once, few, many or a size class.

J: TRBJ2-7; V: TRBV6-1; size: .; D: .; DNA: TGTGCCAGCAGTGAGATATTCAGGAGCTCCTACGAGCAGTACTTC; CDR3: CASSEIFRSSYEQYF
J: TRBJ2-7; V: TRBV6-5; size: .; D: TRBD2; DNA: TGTGCCAGCAGTTTTTCCGGACTAGCGAGCTCCTACGAGCAGTACTTC; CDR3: CASSFSGLASSYEQYF
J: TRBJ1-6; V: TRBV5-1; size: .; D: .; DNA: TGCGCCAGCAGCGTCAACGACAGGACCAGCTCCTATAATTCACCCCTCCACTTT; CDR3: CASSVNDRTSSYNSPLHF
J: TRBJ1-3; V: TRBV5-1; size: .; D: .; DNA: TGCGCCAGCAGCGGGACGGATAACACCATATATTTT; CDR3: CASSGTDNTIYF
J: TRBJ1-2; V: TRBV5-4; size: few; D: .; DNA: TGTGCCAGCAGCTCGGGAGGGCCCCCCAGCGCCCATGGCTACACCTTC; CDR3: CASSSGGPPSAHGYTF
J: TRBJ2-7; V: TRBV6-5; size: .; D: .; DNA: TGTGCCAGCAGTCCTCAGGGAGCCAACTCCTACGAGCAGTACTTC; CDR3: CASSPQGANSYEQYF
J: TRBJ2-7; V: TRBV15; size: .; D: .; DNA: TGTGCCACCAGCCCGAGACGGGAAAGGAGCTACGAGCAGTACTTC; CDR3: CATSPRRERSYEQYF
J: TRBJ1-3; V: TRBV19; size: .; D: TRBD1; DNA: TGTGCCAGTATGGCAGGGGGCTCTGGAAACACCATATATTTT; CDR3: CASMAGGSGNTIYF
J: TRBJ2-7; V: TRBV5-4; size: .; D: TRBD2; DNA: TGTGCCAGCAGCTTGGCGGGGGGCTCCTACGAGCAGTACTTC; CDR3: CASSLAGGSYEQYF
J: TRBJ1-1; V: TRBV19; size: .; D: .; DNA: TGTGCCAGTAGTATACCCGGGAGGGGCTCCACTGAAGCTTTCTTT; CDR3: CASSIPGRGSTEAFF
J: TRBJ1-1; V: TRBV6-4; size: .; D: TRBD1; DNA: TGTGCCAGCAGAACAGGGGGCACGAACACTGAAGCTTTCTTT; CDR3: CASRTGGTNTEAFF
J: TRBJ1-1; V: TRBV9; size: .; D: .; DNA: TGTGCCAGCAGCGCCCACCCGGCGAACACTGAAGCTTTCTTT; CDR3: CASSAHPANTEAFF
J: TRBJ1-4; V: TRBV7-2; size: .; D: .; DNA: TGTGCCAGCAGCTTACAGGTTTTAGATGAAAAACTGTTTTTT; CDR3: CASSLQVLDEKLFF
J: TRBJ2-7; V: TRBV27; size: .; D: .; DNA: TGTGCCAGCAGTTTACCCGGGCTAGCCTTTGAGGAGCAGTACTTC; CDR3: CASSLPGLAFEEQYF
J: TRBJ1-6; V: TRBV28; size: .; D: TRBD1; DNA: TGTGCCAGCAGCCGTATCGACAGGGATGGATCACCCCTCCACTTT; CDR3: CASSRIDRDGSPLHF
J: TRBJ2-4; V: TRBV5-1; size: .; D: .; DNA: TGCGCCAGCAGGTCCCAATCCTCAGCCAAAAACATTCAGTACTTC; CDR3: CASRSQSSAKNIQYF
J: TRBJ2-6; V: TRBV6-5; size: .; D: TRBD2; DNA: TGTGCCAGCAGTACACTAGCGGCTGGGGCCAACGTCCTGACTTTC; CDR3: CASSTLAAGANVLTF
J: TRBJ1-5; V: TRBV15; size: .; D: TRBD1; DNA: TGTGCCACCAGCAGAGCCACAAAAGAGCGGCGTAGACAGGGGAATCAGCCCCAGCATTTT; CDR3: CATSRATKERRRQGNQPQHF
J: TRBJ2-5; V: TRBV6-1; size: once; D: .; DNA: TGTGCCAGCAGTGTCTCCCCGGGTGGGAGGGGGATCGTAGAGACCCAGTACTTC; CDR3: CASSVSPGGRGIVETQYF
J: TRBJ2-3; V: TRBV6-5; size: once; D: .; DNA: TGTGCCAGCAGTTACTCACCGTGGCCTAGCACAGATACGCAGTATTTT; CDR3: CASSYSPWPSTDTQYF
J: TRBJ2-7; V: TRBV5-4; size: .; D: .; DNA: TGTGCCAGCAGCTTGGAACAGGGTAAGGGCGAGCAGTACTTC; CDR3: CASSLEQGKGEQYF
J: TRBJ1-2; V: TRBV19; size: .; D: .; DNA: TGTGCCAGTAACACGATCGGAGGCGCTAACTATGGCTACACCTTC; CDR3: CASNTIGGANYGYTF
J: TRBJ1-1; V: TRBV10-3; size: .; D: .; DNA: TGTGCCATCAGTGAGTTGGGTTTGAACACTGAAGCTTTCTTT; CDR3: CAISELGLNTEAFF
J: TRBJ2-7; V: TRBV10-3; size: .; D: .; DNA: TGTGCCATCAGTGGGACTCCCAACTACGAGCAGTACTTC; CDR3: CAISGTPNYEQYF
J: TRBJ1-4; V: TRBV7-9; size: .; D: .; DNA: TGTGCCAGCAGCTTAGTTCTTTCGGCTGAAAAACTGTTTTTT; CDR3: CASSLVLSAEKLFF
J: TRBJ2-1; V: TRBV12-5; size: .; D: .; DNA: TGTGCTAGTGGTTTGGTACCGGGACTTAACAATGAGCAGTTCTTC; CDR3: CASGLVPGLNNEQFF
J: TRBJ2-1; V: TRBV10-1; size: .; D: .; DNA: TGCGCCAGCAGTGTATTCCCGGGAGTTTACAACAATGAGCAGTTCTTC; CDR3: CASSVFPGVYNNEQFF
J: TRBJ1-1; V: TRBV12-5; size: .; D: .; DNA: TGTGCTAGTGGTTTGGTACTCTACCTCGACACTGAAGCTTTCTTT; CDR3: CASGLVLYLDTEAFF
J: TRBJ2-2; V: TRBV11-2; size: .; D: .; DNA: TGTGCCAGCAGCTTAGATCTGGGCCCAACCGGGGAGCTGTTTTTT; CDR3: CASSLDLGPTGELFF
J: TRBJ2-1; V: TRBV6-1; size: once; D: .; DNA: TGTGCCAGCAGTGTGGGGGGGCCAGTCGAGCAGTTCTTC; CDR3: CASSVGGPVEQFF
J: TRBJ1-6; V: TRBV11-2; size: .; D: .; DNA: TGTGCCAGCCACCTCAGGGGTAGCTCCTATAATTCACCCCTCCACTTT; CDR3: CASHLRGSSYNSPLHF
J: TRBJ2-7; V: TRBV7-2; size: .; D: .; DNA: TGTGCCAGCAGCTTTTACAGAACCTCCTCCTACGAGCAGTACTTC; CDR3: CASSFYRTSSYEQYF